The 23 T cell receptor beta chains below come from one sample, sequenced in a study of metastatic and nonmetastatic thyroid tumors (dated by TCRdb to about 2020). No treatment had been received by any patient before thyroid surgery. Libraries were prepared through PCR. The sample was run on an Illumina HiSeq 4000. TCRdb reran the public reads through fastp at Q25 and MiXCR, keeping productive beta chains. Present in this sample are fewer than 50,000 clones, 16% of which were seen just once. 22% of the sample is held by the ten biggest clonotypes. Sequences were obtained from blood. Receptors were obtained from a female donor with papillary thyroid cancer or a benign thyroid nodule (not recorded which). Some clones in this sample may be carry-over from other donors' samples.

Ten or more counts support this clone. This rearrangement joins TRBV5-1 to TRBJ2-5; 9 nucleotides line up with TRBD1. V trimming: 5 bases; J trimming: 4 bases; junction bases outside the gene matches: 6. The CDR3 runs to 14 residues. Per germline, CDR1 SGHRS and CDR2 YFSETQ. The CDR3: CASSPGQGGETQYF. CDR3 sequence (DNA): TGCGCCAGCAGTCCGGGACAGGGAGGAGAGACCCAGTACTTC.

Points on this clone: A single base separates this from a much larger clone, so it may be a read error. Other DNA sequences in this specimen translate into the identical CDR3. This sequence joins TRBV7-9 and TRBJ1-4; D not resolved. Per germline, CDR1 SEHNR and CDR2 FQNEAQ (reference sequence). The CDR3 has 14 amino acids. As DNA, the CDR3 is TGTGCAAGCAGCTTGGGCTCAACTAATGAAAAACTGTTTTTT. Protein: CASSLGSTNEKLFF.

This clone came up a few times. This chain connects TRBV28 to TRBJ1-1; D not certain. This CDR3 region has 14 residues. Germline lookup yields CDR1 MDHEN and CDR2 SYDVKM. V shed 7 bases and J shed 1 base, with 13 bases lying between them. CDR3 protein: CASITPGKNTEAFF. DNA of the CDR3: TGTGCCAGCATCACCCCCGGAAAGAACACTGAAGCTTTCTTT. Filled out from reference TRBV28 and TRBJ1-1, the complete variable domain reads DVKVTQSSRYLVKRTGEKVFLECVQDMDHENMFWYRQDPGLGLRLIYFSYDVKMKEKGDIPEGYSVSREKKERFSLILESASTNQTSMYLCASITPGKNTEAFFGQGTRLTVV.

In this sample, this clone turned up a few times. The J gene is TRBJ1-6, the V gene TRBV27; D remains unclear. The CDR3 length is 16 residues. Between the trimmed V and J ends, which lost 2 bases and 0 bases, there was a span of 8 bases. Germline CDR1 and CDR2: MNHEY and SMNVEV (reference sequence). CDR3 DNA: TGTGCCAGCAGTTTAAGGTTTAGCTCCTATAATTCACCCCTCCACTTT. Amino acids: CASSLRFSSYNSPLHF.

This clone was observed at least ten times. In DNA, the CDR3 is TGCGCCAGCAGCTTCGGGACAGGGGGCTACGAGCAGTACTTC. It specifies CASSFGTGGYEQYF. The chain has TRBV5-1 and TRBJ2-7; the match to TRBD1 covers 11 bases. The V gene end was trimmed by 2 bases and the J gene end by 3 bases; junction bases not matched to a gene: 1. CDR1 SGHRS and CDR2 YFSETQ come from the germline V gene. The CDR3 totals 14 residues.

On this clone: The sample holds other DNA sequences that translate to the same CDR3. V is TRBV5-4 and J is TRBJ2-7; D is unresolved. V was shortened by 4 bases and J by 7 bases, with 15 bases between the two germline ends. CDR3 length equals 13 residues. Germline V lookup: CDR1 SGHNT, CDR2 YYREEE (reference sequence). The CDR3 loop reads CASSGRADGEQYF. The CDR3 DNA follows: TGTGCCAGCAGCGGACGGGCAGACGGAGAGCAGTACTTC.

This clone was observed at least ten times. Other DNA sequences within the sample encode an identical CDR3. The chain joins TRBV30 to TRBJ1-3; D is unclear. Germline loops: CDR1 GTSNPN, CDR2 SVGIG (reference sequence). V shed 3 bases and J shed 3 bases, with 6 bases lying between them. The CDR3 loop spans 12 amino acids. The DNA of the CDR3 is TGTGCCTGGAGATCCGGTGGAAACACCATATATTTT. Its protein product is CAWRSGGNTIYF. Complete variable domain (other parts from reference TRBV30 and TRBJ1-3): SQTIHQWPATLVQPVGSPLSLECTVEGTSNPNLYWYRQAAGRGLQLLFYSVGIGQISSEVPQNLSASRPQDRQFILSSKKLLLSDSGFYLCAWRSGGNTIYFGEGSWLTVV.

This clone was counted at least ten times. The V call is TRBV24-1, the J call TRBJ2-3; D uncertain. V lost 6 bases to trimming and J lost 4 bases, with 13 bases between them. The CDR3 covers 14 residues. Germline-derived CDR1 and CDR2 are KGHDR and SFDVKD. The DNA of the CDR3 is TGTGCCACCAGTAGGGTGACGGACGCAGATACGCAGTATTTT. Translation gives CATSRVTDADTQYF.

This clone showed up many times. With a much larger clone just one base away, this may be a read error. The chain recombines TRBV5-1 with TRBJ2-3; possibly TRBD1 or TRBD2 for D (5 bases each). CDR1 and CDR2 (germline): SGHRS, YFSETQ. This CDR3 comprises 14 residues. The CDR3 loop is CASSLQGARDTQCF. CDR3 nucleotide sequence: TGCGCCAGCAGCTTGCAAGGGGCACGGGATACGCAGTGTTTT.

A note on this clone: The junction differs from germline at one of its ends, possibly a read error. This chain joins TRBV6-1 and TRBJ2-7; 7 bases line up with TRBD2. This CDR3 is built from 12 residues. The germline gives CDR1 MNHNS, CDR2 SASEGT. CDR3 bases: TGTGCCATCAGTGAAGCGGGGTACGAACAGTACTTC. It specifies CAISEAGYEQYF.

This clone occurred many times. The chain uses TRBV2 and TRBJ2-7; TRBD1 agrees at 8 bases. CDR1 is SNHLY, CDR2 FYNNEI, per germline. The CDR3 is made up of 13 amino acids. The trim removed 6 bases at V and 5 bases at J, leaving 6 bases unmatched. The CDR3 spells CASRDRAINEQYF. The CDR3 DNA reads TGTGCCAGCAGGGACAGGGCAATCAACGAGCAGTACTTC. Supplemented by reference TRBV2 and TRBJ2-7, the full variable domain reads EPEVTQTPSHQVTQMGQEVILRCVPISNHLYFYWYRQILGQKVEFLVSFYNNEISEKSEIFDDQFSVERPDGSNFTLKIRSTKLEDSAMYFCASRDRAINEQYFGPGTRLTVT.

The chain carries TRBV5-4 and TRBJ2-7; weak D call: TRBD2 (5 bases). Per germline, CDR1 SGHNT and CDR2 YYREEE (reference sequence). The CDR3 covers 12 residues. V was pared by 4 bases and J by 6 bases, with 11 bases between. CDR3 nucleotides: TGTGCCAGCAGCCTGCTAGAGGGCGAGCAGTACTTC. It is translated as CASSLLEGEQYF.

This clone showed up just a few times. Other DNA sequences of this sample code for an identical CDR3. This chain links TRBV28 with TRBJ1-3; 8 bases align to TRBD1. Germline trimming cut 5 bases from V and 1 base from J; bases unmatched to any gene: 4. CDR1 and CDR2 from the germline V gene are MDHEN and SYDVKM. The CDR3 runs 15 residues. CDR3 bases: TGTGCCAGCAGTCCAGGGACAGGATCTGGAAACACCATATATTTT. Its protein is CASSPGTGSGNTIYF. The variable domain in full, completed from reference TRBV28 and TRBJ1-3, reads DVKVTQSSRYLVKRTGEKVFLECVQDMDHENMFWYRQDPGLGLRLIYFSYDVKMKEKGDIPEGYSVSREKKERFSLILESASTNQTSMYLCASSPGTGSGNTIYFGEGSWLTVV.

At least ten counts were recorded for this clone. This rearrangement joins TRBV3-1 to TRBJ2-1; 8 bases line up with TRBD1. Trimming took 5 bases from V and 7 from J; bases not matched to a gene: 4. This CDR3 spans 13 amino acids. Germline CDR1 is LGHDT and CDR2 is YNNKEL (reference sequence). CDR3 sequence reads: CASSKDRVNEQFF. In nucleotides, the CDR3 is TGTGCCAGCAGCAAGGACAGGGTTAATGAGCAGTTCTTC.

This clone was recorded at least ten times. For the CDR3, the DNA is TGTGCCTGGAGTACAGGGCCGGACGTGCGACAGTTCTTC. Protein: CAWSTGPDVRQFF. The chain is built from TRBV30 and TRBJ2-1, with D possibly matching TRBD1 (6 bases). Per the germline V gene, CDR1 is GTSNPN and CDR2 is SVGIG (reference sequence). The germline V and J ends were trimmed by 2 bases and 13 bases, with 18 bases remaining between them. The CDR3 covers 13 residues.

This clone was seen at least ten times. V is TRBV2 and J is TRBJ2-7; 9 bases map to TRBD1. The CDR3 length is 13 residues. V lost 7 bases, J lost 5 bases, and 6 bases stayed unmatched. CDR1 and CDR2 from the germline V gene are SNHLY and FYNNEI. As DNA, the CDR3 is TGTGCCAGCACGGGACAGGGAGTCGACGAGCAGTACTTC. Translation gives CASTGQGVDEQYF.

Many counts were recorded for this clone. CDR3 nucleotide sequence: TGTGCCAGCAATCCGGGACTTTTCCAGACCCAGTACTTC. This codes for CASNPGLFQTQYF. The V gene is TRBV2, the J gene TRBJ2-5; D possibly corresponds to TRBD2 (6 bases). CDR3 length: 13 amino acids. Per the germline V gene, CDR1 is SNHLY and CDR2 is FYNNEI. The ends were cut back, 7 bases at V and 6 bases at J, with 15 bases in the middle.

This clone is medium-sized by share. This rearrangement joins TRBV6-1 to TRBJ2-1; D is ambiguous. This CDR3 is 12 amino acids long. Per germline, CDR1 MNHNS and CDR2 SASEGT. Deletions cut 8 bases from V and 4 bases from J, with 9 bases between. The CDR3 DNA reads TGTGCCAGCCGTACACCGTACAATGAGCAGTTCTTC. Translation gives CASRTPYNEQFF.

This clone showed up just once. The chain joins TRBV7-9 to TRBJ2-3; TRBD1 aligns across 8 bases. CDR1 is SEHNR and CDR2 is FQNEAQ in the germline V gene (reference sequence). The CDR3 is 14 amino acids. The V and J ends lost 1 base and 3 bases, in that order; junction bases with no gene match: 0. Here the CDR3 reads CASSLGTGTDTQYF. In DNA form, the CDR3 reads TGTGCCAGCAGCTTAGGGACAGGGACAGATACGCAGTATTTT.

This clone appeared a few times. A much more abundant neighbour one base away suggests this may be a read error. This same CDR3 is encoded by further DNA sequences in the sample. The V and J genes are TRBV7-3 and TRBJ2-3; D assignment may be TRBD1 or TRBD2 (5 bases each). Germline CDR1 reads SGHTA; CDR2 reads FQGTGA. The V gene lost 5 bases and the J gene lost 6 bases, with 12 bases spanning the gap. The CDR3 has 13 residues. CDR3 residues: CASSQIWGDTQYF. The CDR3 region has the DNA TGTGCCAGCAGCCAGATCTGGGGGGATACGCAGTATTTT.

This clone was seen repeatedly, ten times or more. The rearrangement links TRBV2 to TRBJ1-1; D gene unclear. This CDR3 has 13 residues. Trimming removed 7 bases at V and 3 bases at J, with 12 bases between. Germline V CDR1 and CDR2: SNHLY, FYNNEI. The CDR3 sequence is CASMGGVDTEAFF. CDR3 sequence (DNA): TGTGCCAGCATGGGAGGAGTTGACACTGAAGCTTTCTTT.

This clone was detected many times. The chain has TRBV4-1 and TRBJ2-1; 11 bases fit TRBD2. The V gene's germline CDR1 is MGHRA and CDR2 YSYEKL. This CDR3 is 16 amino acids long. The trim removed 2 bases at V and 4 bases at J, leaving 4 bases unmatched. CDR3 coding DNA: TGCGCCAGCAGCCAACTAGCGGGGGGTCGGTACAATGAGCAGTTCTTC. Its translation is CASSQLAGGRYNEQFF.

The rearrangement links TRBV11-2 to TRBJ2-2, with D maybe TRBD2 (6 bases). Trimming pared 5 bases from V and 3 bases from J, leaving 13 bases between. Germline V gene data show CDR1 as SGHAT and CDR2 as FQNNGV. This CDR3 is built from 15 residues. The CDR3 reads CASSPGGEDTGELFF. As DNA, the CDR3 is TGTGCCAGCAGCCCTGGTGGGGAGGACACCGGGGAGCTGTTTTTT.